Listed below are T cell receptor beta chains from one sample, sequenced in a study of patients and donors after allogeneic stem cell transplantation. TCRdb reprocessed the RT-PCR reads via MiXCR and lists one record per CDR3 protein. This repertoire shows 400,000 to 450,000 distinct CDR3 sequences, 16% found once; its top ten account for less than 8.5%. The sample taken for sequencing was blood, either unsorted or a sorted T cell fraction (not recorded which). These receptors all stem from a human donor who was either an allogeneic HSCT recipient or a stem cell or donor lymphocyte infusion donor (not recorded which). It is not recorded whose cells these are; they may come from a transplant donor. The CDR3 runs from the conserved cysteine through the conserved F or W. The D gene is left open where the match is weak. Clone size is shown for a subset of rows, as once, few, many or a class of expanded clone.

TGTGCCAGCAGCGTTCAAATTGGCGGAGCCACCACAGATACGCAGTATTTT CASSVQIGGATTDTQYF TRBV7-9 17 . TRBJ2-3 few
TGTGCCAGCAGTGAAGGTGGCAGGGGTGGTCAGCCCCAGCATTTT CASSEGGRGGQPQHF TRBV6-1 15 . TRBJ1-5 few
TGTGCCAGCAGCACCGGGACTAGCGGGAGAAATGAGCAGTTCTTC CASSTGTSGRNEQFF TRBV9 15 TRBD2 TRBJ2-1 .
TGTGCCAGCACTAAACTAGCGGGAACACCAAAGGGAGAGACCCAGTACTTC CASTKLAGTPKGETQYF TRBV6-1 17 TRBD2 TRBJ2-5 few
TGTGCCAGTACTCAGAACACCGGGGAGCTGTTTTTT CASTQNTGELFF TRBV19 12 . TRBJ2-2 .
TGTGCCTGGGCAGGACAGGGGGCCAACTATGGCTACACCTTC CAWAGQGANYGYTF TRBV30 14 TRBD1 TRBJ1-2 .
TGTGCCAGCAGTTTGTGGGGGCTTAATTCACCCCTCCACTTT CASSLWGLNSPLHF TRBV12-3/TRBV12-4 14 . TRBJ1-6 few
TGCAGTGCTAGAGAGATAGCGGGAGGGACAGATACGCAGTATTTT CSAREIAGGTDTQYF TRBV20-1 15 TRBD2 TRBJ2-3 .
TGTGCCAGCAGTGAAGGGAGCTCCTACGAGCAGTACTTC CASSEGSSYEQYF TRBV28 13 . TRBJ2-7 few
TGTGCCAGCAGTTTTGCAGGGGGCACTGAAGCTTTCTTT CASSFAGGTEAFF TRBV12-3/TRBV12-4 13 TRBD1 TRBJ1-1 .
TGTGCCAGCAGACCAAGACCCGACGGGAGCAATCAGCCCCAGCATTTT CASRPRPDGSNQPQHF TRBV6-1 16 . TRBJ1-5 many
TGTGCCAGCAGCCGCGACAGGGGGGTTTCACCCCTCCACTTT CASSRDRGVSPLHF TRBV12-3/TRBV12-4 14 TRBD1 TRBJ1-6 many
TGCGCCAGCAGCGCCCGGTGGGGGAGCGGGTCTTTCTACGAGCAGTACTTC CASSARWGSGSFYEQYF TRBV4-1 17 . TRBJ2-7 .
TGTGCCAGCAGTGACTGGCCGGGCAGGGGGCCCGGGGAGCTGTTTTTT CASSDWPGRGPGELFF TRBV6-4 16 TRBD1 TRBJ2-2 few
TGTGCCAGCAGCCCCTACGGGGGGGCTGGGACCAACGTCCTGACTTTC CASSPYGGAGTNVLTF TRBV11-1 16 TRBD2 TRBJ2-6 .
TGCGCCAGCAGCCAAGATTGGCAGGTCAATGTCACCTTC CASSQDWQVNVTF TRBV4-3 13 . TRBJ1-2 many
TGTGCCAGCAGCCCCTCCCAGGGAGAGGGGAAAGAGACCCAGTACTTC CASSPSQGEGKETQYF TRBV6-1 16 . TRBJ2-5 .
TGTGCCGGGGATTCACCCCTCCACTTT CAGDSPLHF TRBV30 9 . TRBJ1-6 .